What follows is one T cell receptor (beta chain) and its context. What it binds is not known. Samples underwent the assay at deep level. Using immunoSEQ multiplex PCR, the repertoire was profiled, and TCRdb retains in-frame clones only, with some absent. The sample yields hundreds of thousands of clones, around 90% seen once. This specimen belongs to a study of shared clonotypes between healthy human individuals. On the study more broadly: With ages of 18 to 49, the donors were a couple of women and a few men. The study, taken as a whole, reports: An anticipated effect of sequencing depth on clonotype sharing among donors was recognized. Naive subsets generally exceeded memory subsets in estimated richness.

This CDR3 spans 15 amino acids. V was shortened by 1 base and J by 7 bases, with 16 bases between the two germline ends. Germline-derived CDR1 and CDR2 are SGHAT and FQNNGV. The TCR was taken from a man aged 18 to 30 in good health. The chain links TRBV11-2 to TRBJ2-5; possible D gene TRBD2, 6 bases. Sequencing was done on a sample of memory CD8+ T cells sorted from blood. Subset noted: CD45RO+ cells pooled with CCR7-negative TemRA cells. CDR3 sequence reads: CASSLGSTRASTQYF. CDR3 DNA sequence: TGTGCCAGCAGCTTAGGGTCGACTAGGGCCTCGACCCAGTACTTC.